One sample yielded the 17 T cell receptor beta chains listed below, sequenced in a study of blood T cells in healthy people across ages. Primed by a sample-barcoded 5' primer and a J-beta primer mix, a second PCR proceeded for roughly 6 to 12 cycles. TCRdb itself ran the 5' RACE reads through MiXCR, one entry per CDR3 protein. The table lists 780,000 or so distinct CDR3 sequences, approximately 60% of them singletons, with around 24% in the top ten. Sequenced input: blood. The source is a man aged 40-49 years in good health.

The CDR3 here is CASSPVTGGYGYTF. The CDR3 bases are TGTGCCAGCAGCCCAGTGACAGGGGGGTATGGCTACACCTTC. The chain carries TRBV7-2 and TRBJ1-2, with 9 bases identical to TRBD1. V lost 5 bases to trimming and J lost 5 bases; unmatched junction nucleotides: 6. Germline CDR1 is SGHTA and CDR2 is FQGNSA. The CDR3 spans 14 residues.

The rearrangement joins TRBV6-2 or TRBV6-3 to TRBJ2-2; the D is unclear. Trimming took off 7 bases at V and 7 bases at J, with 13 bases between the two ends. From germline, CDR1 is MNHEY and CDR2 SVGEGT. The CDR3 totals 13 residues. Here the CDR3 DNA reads TGTGCCAGCATAGCCTGGGTTGGCGGGGAGCTGTTTTTT. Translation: CASIAWVGGELFF.

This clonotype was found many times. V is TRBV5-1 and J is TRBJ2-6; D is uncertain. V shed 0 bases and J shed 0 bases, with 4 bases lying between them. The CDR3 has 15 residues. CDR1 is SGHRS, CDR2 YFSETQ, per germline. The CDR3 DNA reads TGCGCCAGCAGCTTGGAAGGCTCTGGGGCCAACGTCCTGACTTTC. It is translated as CASSLEGSGANVLTF.

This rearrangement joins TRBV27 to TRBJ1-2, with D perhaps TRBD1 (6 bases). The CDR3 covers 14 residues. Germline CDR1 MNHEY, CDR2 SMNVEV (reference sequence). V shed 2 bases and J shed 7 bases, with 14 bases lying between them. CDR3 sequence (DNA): TGTGCCAGCAGTTTAACACAGGGAGGGGGTGGCTACACCTTC. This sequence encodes CASSLTQGGGGYTF.

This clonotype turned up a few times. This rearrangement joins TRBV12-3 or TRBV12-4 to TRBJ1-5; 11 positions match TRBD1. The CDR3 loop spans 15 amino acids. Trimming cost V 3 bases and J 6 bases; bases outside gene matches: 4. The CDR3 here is CASSLGTGGGQPQHF. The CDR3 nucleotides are TGTGCCAGCAGTTTGGGGACAGGGGGAGGTCAGCCCCAGCATTTT.

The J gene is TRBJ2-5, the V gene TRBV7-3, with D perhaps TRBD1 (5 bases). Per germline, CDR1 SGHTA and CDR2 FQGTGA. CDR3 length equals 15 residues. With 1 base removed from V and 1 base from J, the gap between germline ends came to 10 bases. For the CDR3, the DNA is TGTGCCAGCAGCTTAATCCTGGGGCCCCAAGAGACCCAGTACTTC. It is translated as CASSLILGPQETQYF.

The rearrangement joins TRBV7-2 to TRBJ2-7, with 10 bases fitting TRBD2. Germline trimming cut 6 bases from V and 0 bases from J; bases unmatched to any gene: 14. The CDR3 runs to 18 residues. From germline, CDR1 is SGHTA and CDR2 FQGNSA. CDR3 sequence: CASSSPAGGPGSSYEQYF. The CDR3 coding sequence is TGTGCCAGCAGTAGTCCAGCGGGAGGGCCGGGTAGCTCCTACGAGCAGTACTTC.

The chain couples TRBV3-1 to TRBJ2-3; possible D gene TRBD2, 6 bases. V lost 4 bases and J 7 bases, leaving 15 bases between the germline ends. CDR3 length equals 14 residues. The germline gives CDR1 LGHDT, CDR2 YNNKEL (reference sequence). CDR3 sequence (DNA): TGTGCCAGCAGCCCATCAAAAACTAGCAATACGCAGTATTTT. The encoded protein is CASSPSKTSNTQYF.

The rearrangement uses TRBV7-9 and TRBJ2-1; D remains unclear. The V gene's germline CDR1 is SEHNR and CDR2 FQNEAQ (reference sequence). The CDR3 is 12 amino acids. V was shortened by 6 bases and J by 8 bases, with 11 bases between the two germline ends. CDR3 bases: TGTGCCAGCAGGAAAGGGTATGATGAGCAGTTCTTC. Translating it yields CASRKGYDEQFF. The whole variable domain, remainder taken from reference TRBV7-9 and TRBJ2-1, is DTGVSQNPRHKITKRGQNVTFRCDPISEHNRLYWYRQTLGQGPEFLTYFQNEAQLEKSRLLSDRFSAERPKGSFSTLEIQRTEQGDSAMYLCASRKGYDEQFFGPGTRLTVL.

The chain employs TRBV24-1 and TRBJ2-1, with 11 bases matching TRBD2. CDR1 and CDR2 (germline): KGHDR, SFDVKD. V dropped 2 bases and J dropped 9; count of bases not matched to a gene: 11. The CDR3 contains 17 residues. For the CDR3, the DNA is TGTGCCACCAGTGATTCGACTAGCGGGGTCAAAAGGAGTGAGCAGTTCTTC. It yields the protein CATSDSTSGVKRSEQFF.

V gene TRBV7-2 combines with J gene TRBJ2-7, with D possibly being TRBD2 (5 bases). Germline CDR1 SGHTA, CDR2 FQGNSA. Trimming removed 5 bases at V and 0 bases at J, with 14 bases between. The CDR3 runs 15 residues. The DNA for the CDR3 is TGTGCCAGCAGCATCAATTCGGGGAGCTCCTACGAGCAGTACTTC. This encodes CASSINSGSSYEQYF.

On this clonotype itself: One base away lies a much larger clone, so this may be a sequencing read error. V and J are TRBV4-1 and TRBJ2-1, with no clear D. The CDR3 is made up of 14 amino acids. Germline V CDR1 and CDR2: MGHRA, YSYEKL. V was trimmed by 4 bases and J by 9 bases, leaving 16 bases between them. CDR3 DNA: TGCGCCAGCAGCCGATATGTCAGAGGCAGTGAGCAGTTCTTC. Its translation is CASSRYVRGSEQFF.

The CDR3 region is CASSSRISARGETQYF. The CDR3 coding sequence is TGTGCCAGCAGCTCCCGGATCTCCGCCCGGGGGGAGACCCAGTACTTC. The chain combines TRBV7-2 with TRBJ2-7, with a possible D match to TRBD2 (6 bases). The J call may be incorrect, as the DNA end agrees better with TRBJ2-5. Germline CDR1 reads SGHTA; CDR2 reads FQGNSA. The CDR3 runs 16 residues.

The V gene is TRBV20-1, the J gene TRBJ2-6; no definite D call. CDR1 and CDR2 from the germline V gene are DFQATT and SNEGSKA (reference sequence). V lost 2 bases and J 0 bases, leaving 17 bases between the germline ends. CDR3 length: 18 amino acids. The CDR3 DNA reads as TGCAGTGCTAGACCCCCGACAAGGCCAAGCTCTGGGGCCAACGTCCTGACTTTC. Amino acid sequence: CSARPPTRPSSGANVLTF.

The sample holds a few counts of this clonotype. Written as DNA, the CDR3 is TGTGCCAGTTGGGGGAGGGACGGCTACACCTTC. Translation: CASWGRDGYTF. This chain joins TRBV2 and TRBJ1-2; the D gene is possibly TRBD1 (5 bases). The CDR3 consists of 11 residues. Looked up from germline, CDR1 is SNHLY and CDR2 is FYNNEI. Trimming removed 9 bases from V and 8 bases from J, with 13 bases in between. The full variable domain, completed using reference TRBV2 and TRBJ1-2, is EPEVTQTPSHQVTQMGQEVILRCVPISNHLYFYWYRQILGQKVEFLVSFYNNEISEKSEIFDDQFSVERPDGSNFTLKIRSTKLEDSAMYFCASWGRDGYTFGSGTRLTVV.

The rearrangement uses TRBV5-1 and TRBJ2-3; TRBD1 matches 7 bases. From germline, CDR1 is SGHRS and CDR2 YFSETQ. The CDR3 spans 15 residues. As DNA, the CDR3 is TGCGGAAGCAGCAAGGGGGCCGTTGTAACAGATACGCAGTATTTT. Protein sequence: CGSSKGAVVTDTQYF.

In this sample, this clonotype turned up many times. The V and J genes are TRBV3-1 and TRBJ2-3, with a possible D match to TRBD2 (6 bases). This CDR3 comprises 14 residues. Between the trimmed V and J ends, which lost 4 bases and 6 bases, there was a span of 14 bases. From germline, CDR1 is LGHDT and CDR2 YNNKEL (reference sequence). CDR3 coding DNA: TGTGCCAGCAGCCTACTGCGGGATGGGGATACGCAGTATTTT. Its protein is CASSLLRDGDTQYF.